This TCR beta chain originates from a study of monozygotic twins with inflammatory bowel disease. Overall study results and limits: Support was lacking for any single strong IBD-associated signal or clonotype. Twin concordance left repertoire similarity unchanged, with limited power a possible explanation for this lack of difference.

No DNA is given; TCRdb re-called the 5' RACE reads and lists each CDR3 protein once. The data include around 380,000 distinct CDR3 sequences; the top ten clones carry approximately 2.3%. The CDR3 runs to 16 residues. The germline V gene has CDR1 SEHNR and CDR2 FQNEAQ (reference sequence). For this clonotype: Its matching antigen is unknown.

Blood was collected, roughly 2.4 ml per donor. The TCR originated in a human donor with ulcerative colitis or Crohn's disease, or a healthy co-twin of an affected twin (not recorded which). The J gene is TRBJ1-2, the V gene TRBV7-9. Source material: blood. CDR3 loop: CASSHTKAETNYGYTF.